A single sample is the source of the 19 T cell receptor beta chains below, sequenced in a study of early T cells in non-severe SARS-CoV-2 infection. TCRdb itself ran the 5' RACE reads through MiXCR, one entry per CDR3 protein. The sample contains about 50,000 distinct CDR3 sequences, about a tenth of which appear only once. Sequencing was performed on whole blood. These receptors were collected from an adult who was a healthcare worker with PCR-confirmed SARS-CoV-2 infection or an uninfected control (not recorded which).

This clonotype was picked up a small number of times. V and J are TRBV7-3 and TRBJ2-1; D is unclear. The CDR3 has 16 amino acids. V shed 7 bases and J shed 9 bases, with 25 bases lying between them. Germline assignment: CDR1 SGHTA and CDR2 FQGTGA. CDR3 amino acids: CASTERRVSEIGEQFF. As DNA, the CDR3 is TGTGCCAGCACAGAGAGACGGGTATCGGAGATCGGTGAGCAGTTCTTC.

This clonotype has more than one count but fewer than ten. V usage is TRBV19 and J usage is TRBJ2-7; unclear D gene. The germline V and J ends were trimmed by 3 bases and 2 bases, with 14 bases remaining between them. The CDR3 length is 15 residues. Germline CDR1 LNHDA, CDR2 SQIVND (reference sequence). The CDR3 loop reads CASSIGPHWPYEQYF. DNA for the CDR3: TGTGCCAGTAGTATCGGTCCTCACTGGCCCTACGAGCAGTACTTC.

This clonotype was seen many times. The J gene is TRBJ2-5, the V gene TRBV2; TRBD1 matches 10 bases. This CDR3 region has 17 residues. J lost 1 base, V lost 7 bases, and 12 bases had no gene match. Germline V lookup: CDR1 SNHLY, CDR2 FYNNEI. CDR3 in DNA: TGTGCCAGCAATACTTACCGTGGGACAGGGGTCCAAGAGACCCAGTACTTC. This translates into CASNTYRGTGVQETQYF.

On this clonotype itself: This may stem from a read error, because a much larger clone lies one nucleotide away. The gene calls are TRBV27 and TRBJ2-3, with TRBD1 matching 7 bases. From germline, CDR1 is MNHEY and CDR2 SMNVEV (reference sequence). This CDR3 contains 16 residues. The CDR3 loop is CVSSLGQGVSTDTQYF. In DNA form, the CDR3 reads TGTGTCAGCAGTTTAGGCCAGGGGGTGAGCACAGATACGCAGTATTTT.

This clonotype was detected ten times or more. The CDR3: CASSFIPNEQFF. Here the CDR3 DNA reads TGTGCCAGCAGTTTCATCCCCAATGAGCAGTTCTTC. V is TRBV12-3 or TRBV12-4 and J is TRBJ2-1; D is uncertain. The germline V and J ends were trimmed by 3 bases and 6 bases, with 6 bases remaining between them. The CDR3 covers 12 residues.

This clonotype has just a few counts. The chain combines TRBV20-1 with TRBJ2-3; no clear D gene. CDR1 is DFQATT and CDR2 is SNEGSKA in the germline V gene (reference sequence). V was pared by 5 bases and J by 0 bases, with 9 bases between. The CDR3 spans 13 residues. CDR3 nucleotide sequence: TGCAGTGCTCGCCCCCCCAGCACAGATACGCAGTATTTT. Translating gives CSARPPSTDTQYF.

This clonotype was counted at least ten times. The chain couples TRBV20-1 to TRBJ2-3; D gene ambiguous. Germline V gene data show CDR1 as DFQATT and CDR2 as SNEGSKA (reference sequence). The CDR3 is made up of 14 amino acids. The germline V and J ends were trimmed by 3 bases and 3 bases, with 13 bases remaining between them. CDR3 nucleotides: TGCAGTGCTAGTCGTCATCGCACAACAGATACGCAGTATTTT. Protein: CSASRHRTTDTQYF.

Many counts were recorded for this clonotype. The CDR3 sequence is CASSDRVSNQPQHF. CDR3 coding DNA: TGTGCCAGCAGTGACAGGGTCAGCAATCAGCCCCAGCATTTT. The chain recombines TRBV6-1 with TRBJ1-5, with D perhaps matching TRBD1 (5 bases). Trimming removed 3 bases from V and 1 base from J, with 7 bases in between. The CDR3 runs 14 residues. The germline CDR1 and CDR2 sequences are MNHNS and SASEGT.

The sample holds many counts of this clonotype. This chain links TRBV7-9 with TRBJ2-2, with 13 bases that match TRBD2. Trimming at V came to 4 bases and at J to 6 bases, leaving 5 bases not matched to a gene. CDR1 is SEHNR and CDR2 is FQNEAQ in the germline V gene (reference sequence). CDR3 length equals 16 residues. The CDR3: CASSSGLAGAAGELFF. CDR3 DNA: TGTGCCAGCAGCTCCGGACTAGCGGGAGCAGCCGGGGAGCTGTTTTTT.

In its sample, this clonotype was seen many times. The genes are TRBV5-1 and TRBJ1-4, with D possibly TRBD1 on 5 matching bases. The V end was cut by 1 base, the J end by 8 bases, with 12 bases between. The length of the CDR3 is 14 residues. Per germline, CDR1 SGHRS and CDR2 YFSETQ. The CDR3 region has the DNA TGCGCCAGCAGCTTGCGACAGCCTGACGAAAAACTGTTTTTT. Protein: CASSLRQPDEKLFF.

This clonotype has at least ten counts. The chain recombines TRBV7-9 with TRBJ2-7, with 7 bases fitting TRBD1. The germline V gene has CDR1 SEHNR and CDR2 FQNEAQ (reference sequence). CDR3 size: 12 residues. V was clipped by 4 bases and J by 7 bases; unmatched bases: 4. In nucleotides, the CDR3 is TGTGCCAGCAGCTATACAGGGGATGAGCAGTACTTC. It codes for CASSYTGDEQYF.

V usage is TRBV28 and J usage is TRBJ2-7, with D perhaps matching TRBD1 (5 bases). The CDR3 contains 12 residues. Germline assignment: CDR1 MDHEN and CDR2 SYDVKM. V lost 4 bases to trimming and J lost 5 bases, with 9 bases between them. The CDR3, as DNA: TGTGCCAGCAGTTCCAGGGTCCACGAGCAGTACTTC. It encodes CASSSRVHEQYF.

This clonotype was counted a single time. V and J are TRBV6-5 and TRBJ2-7; D possibly uses TRBD1 or TRBD2 (5 bases each). The CDR3 spans 14 residues. V was clipped by 4 bases and J by 0 bases, with 10 bases between them. Looked up from germline, CDR1 is MNHEY and CDR2 is SVGAGI. For the CDR3, the DNA is TGTGCCAGCAGTTCCGGGACCCTCTCCTACGAGCAGTACTTC. Translating it yields CASSSGTLSYEQYF.

The chain uses TRBV11-2 and TRBJ2-7, with TRBD1 identical over 9 bases. CDR1 is SGHAT and CDR2 is FQNNGV in the germline V gene. Germline trimming cut 5 bases from V and 4 bases from J; bases unmatched to any gene: 15. The CDR3 spans 17 residues. DNA of the CDR3: TGTGCCAGCAGCGCAGGTGGGGGGACAGGGAAAGAATACGAGCAGTACTTC. Translated, it gives CASSAGGGTGKEYEQYF.

This chain uses TRBV29-1 with TRBJ2-5, with 10 bases aligning to TRBD1. The J segment lost 5 bases and the V segment lost 7 bases, leaving 10 bases of the junction unmatched. This CDR3 comprises 14 residues. Germline V gene lookup returns CDR1 SQVTM and CDR2 ANQGSEA. CDR3 coding DNA: TGCAGCGCTTCGACAGGGGGCGGCGGGGAGACCCAGTACTTC. Translation: CSASTGGGGETQYF.

This clonotype was detected many times. The CDR3 DNA sequence: TGTGCCAGCAGCTTAGATGGACTAGCAGTCGGGACCCAGTACTTC. As protein: CASSLDGLAVGTQYF. This sequence joins TRBV11-2 and TRBJ2-5; 8 nucleotides line up with TRBD2. This CDR3 region has 15 residues. The V and J ends lost 0 bases and 7 bases, in that order; junction bases with no gene match: 7. The germline gives CDR1 SGHAT, CDR2 FQNNGV.

This clonotype was observed many times. The chain uses TRBV4-3 and TRBJ2-1, with TRBD2 matching over 7 bases. CDR1 and CDR2 (germline): LGHNA, YSLEER. The CDR3 is 17 residues long. V shed 0 bases, J shed 3 bases, and the junction held 8 bases outside the gene matches. Here the CDR3 DNA reads TGCGCCAGCAGCCAAGATCTGGCGCGGGAGATCTACAATGAGCAGTTCTTC. It specifies CASSQDLAREIYNEQFF.

The chain carries TRBV12-5 and TRBJ2-1; 12 nucleotides line up with TRBD2. CDR1 and CDR2 from the germline V gene are LGHNT and FRNRAP. The length of the CDR3 is 16 residues. Unmatched junction bases numbered 8, after V lost 5 bases and J lost 6 bases. The CDR3 DNA reads as TGTGCTAGTGGTCCAGGGGGACTAGCGGGTAGCAATGAGCAGTTCTTC. Translated, it gives CASGPGGLAGSNEQFF.

This clonotype has just a few counts. This chain uses TRBV7-2 with TRBJ1-2; D gene unclear. Germline CDR1 is SGHTA and CDR2 is FQGNSA. The V gene lost 4 bases and the J gene lost 2 bases, with 8 bases spanning the gap. The CDR3 totals 13 residues. The DNA of the CDR3 is TGTGCCAGCAGCTCACGATCAAACTATGGCTACACCTTC. The encoded protein is CASSSRSNYGYTF.